This TCR beta chain emerged from a study of shared clonotypes between healthy human individuals. Whole-study context: For every donor, three CD4 naive, three CD4 memory, two CD8 naive and one CD8 memory plates were used.

Whole-study results and caveats: An anticipated effect of sequencing depth on clonotype sharing among donors was recognized.

Naive CD8 cells were CD45RO-negative, positively selected for CCR7, excluding terminally differentiated effector memory CD45RA+ cells. In regard to this clone: Its antigen is undetermined.

The trim removed 6 bases at V and 0 bases at J, leaving 6 bases unmatched. The CDR3 length is 15 residues. Germline V gene lookup returns CDR1 MNHNS and CDR2 SASEGT. Repertoires were generated with immunoSEQ multiplex PCR, while TCRdb's copy carries only in-frame clones and drops some. Here the sample spans roughly 2 million clones, approximately 94% being singletons. The TCR was taken from a man between 18 and 35 years old in good health. The rearrangement links TRBV6-1 to TRBJ2-7, with 9 bases identical to TRBD1. Sequencing input: naive CD8+ T cells sorted from blood. CDR3 DNA: TGTGCCAGCAGGATCGGGACAGGGAGCTCCTACGAGCAGTACTTC. This sequence encodes CASRIGTGSSYEQYF.